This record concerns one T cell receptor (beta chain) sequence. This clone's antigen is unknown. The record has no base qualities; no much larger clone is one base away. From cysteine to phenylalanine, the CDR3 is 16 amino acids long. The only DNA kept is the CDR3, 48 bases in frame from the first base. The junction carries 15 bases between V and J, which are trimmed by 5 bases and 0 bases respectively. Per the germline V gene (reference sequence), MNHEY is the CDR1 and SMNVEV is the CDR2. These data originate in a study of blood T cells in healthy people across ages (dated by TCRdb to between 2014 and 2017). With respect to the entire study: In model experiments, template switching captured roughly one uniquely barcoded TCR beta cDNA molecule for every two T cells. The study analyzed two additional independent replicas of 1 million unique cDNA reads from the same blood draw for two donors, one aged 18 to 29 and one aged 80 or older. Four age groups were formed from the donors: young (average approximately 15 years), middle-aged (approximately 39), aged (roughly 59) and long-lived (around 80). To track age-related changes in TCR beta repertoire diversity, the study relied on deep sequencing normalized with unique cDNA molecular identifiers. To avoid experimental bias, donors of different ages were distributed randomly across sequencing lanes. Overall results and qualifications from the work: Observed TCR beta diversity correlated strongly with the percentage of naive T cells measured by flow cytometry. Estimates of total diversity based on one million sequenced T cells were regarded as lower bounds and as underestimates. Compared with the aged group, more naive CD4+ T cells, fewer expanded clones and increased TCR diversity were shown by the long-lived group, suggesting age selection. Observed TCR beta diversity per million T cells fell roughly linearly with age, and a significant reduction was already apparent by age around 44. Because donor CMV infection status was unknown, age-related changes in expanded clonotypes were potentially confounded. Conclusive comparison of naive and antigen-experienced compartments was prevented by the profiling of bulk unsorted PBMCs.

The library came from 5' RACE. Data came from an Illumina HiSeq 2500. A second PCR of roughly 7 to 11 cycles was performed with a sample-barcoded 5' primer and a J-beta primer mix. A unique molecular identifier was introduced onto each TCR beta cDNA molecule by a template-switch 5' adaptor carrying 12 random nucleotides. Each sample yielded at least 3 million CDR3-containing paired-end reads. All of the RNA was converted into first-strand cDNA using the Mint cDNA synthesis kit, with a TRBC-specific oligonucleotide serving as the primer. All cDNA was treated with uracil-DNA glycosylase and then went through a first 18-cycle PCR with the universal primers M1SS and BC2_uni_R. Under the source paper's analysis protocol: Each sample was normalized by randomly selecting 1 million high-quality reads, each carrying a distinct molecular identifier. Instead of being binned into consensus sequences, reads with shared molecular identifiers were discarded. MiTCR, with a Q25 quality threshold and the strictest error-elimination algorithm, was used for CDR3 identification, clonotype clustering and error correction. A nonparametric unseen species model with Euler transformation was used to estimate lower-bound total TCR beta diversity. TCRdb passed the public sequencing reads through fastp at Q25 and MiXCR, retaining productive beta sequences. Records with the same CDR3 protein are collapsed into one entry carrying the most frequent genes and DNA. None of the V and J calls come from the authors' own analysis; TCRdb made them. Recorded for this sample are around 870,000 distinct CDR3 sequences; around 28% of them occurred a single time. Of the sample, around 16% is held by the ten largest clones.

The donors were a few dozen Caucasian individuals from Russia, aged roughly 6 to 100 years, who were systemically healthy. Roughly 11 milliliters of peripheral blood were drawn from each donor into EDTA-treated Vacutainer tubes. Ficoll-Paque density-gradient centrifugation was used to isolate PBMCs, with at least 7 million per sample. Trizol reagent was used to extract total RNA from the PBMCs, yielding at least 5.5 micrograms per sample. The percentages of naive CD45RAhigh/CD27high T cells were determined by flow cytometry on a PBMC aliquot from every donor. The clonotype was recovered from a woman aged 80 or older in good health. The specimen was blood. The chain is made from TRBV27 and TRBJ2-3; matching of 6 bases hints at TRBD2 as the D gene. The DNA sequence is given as TGTGCCAGCAGTCGGGACTGGGCTTCTAGCACAGATACGCAGTATTTT. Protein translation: CASSRDWASSTDTQYF.